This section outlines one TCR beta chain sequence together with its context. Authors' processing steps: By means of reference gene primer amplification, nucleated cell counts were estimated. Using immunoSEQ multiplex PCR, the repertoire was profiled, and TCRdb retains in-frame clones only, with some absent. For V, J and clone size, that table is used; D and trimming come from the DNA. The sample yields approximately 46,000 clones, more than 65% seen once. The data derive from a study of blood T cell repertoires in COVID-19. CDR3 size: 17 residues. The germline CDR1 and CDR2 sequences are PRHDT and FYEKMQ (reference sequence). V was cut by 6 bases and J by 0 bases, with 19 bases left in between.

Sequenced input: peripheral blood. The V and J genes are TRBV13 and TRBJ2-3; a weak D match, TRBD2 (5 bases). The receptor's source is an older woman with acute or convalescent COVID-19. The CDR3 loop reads CASRPPFPGGSTDTQYF. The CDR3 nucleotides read TGTGCCAGCAGACCACCTTTCCCGGGCGGGAGCACAGATACGCAGTATTTT.